This TCR beta chain was recovered during a study of CD8 T cells in Susac syndrome. Regarding the study as a whole: The study admitted that it had a relatively small number of individuals in its TCR sequencing and HLA analysis.

Details on this clonotype: Its matching antigen is unknown.

Reverse transcription of about 0.45 to 1 ug RNA was performed with random hexamers. Amplification of TCR beta CDR3 was carried out by immunoSEQ multiplex PCR, which covered 54 Vbeta and 13 Jbeta segments. TCRdb redid the calling of the immunoSEQ multiplex PCR reads with MiXCR, one entry per CDR3 protein. The table records 250,000 to 350,000 distinct CDR3 sequences, approximately 85% of them present only once. This CDR3 is 14 amino acids long. Germline-derived CDR1 and CDR2 are LGHNA and YNFKEQ. V lost 3 bases and J lost 10; bases outside the gene matches: 7. Multiple sclerosis controls were treatment-naive patients with stable or active relapsing-remitting disease. CD8+ and CD4+ T cells were negatively isolated; TEMRA cells were FACS-enriched.

This sequence originates from a human donor with multiple sclerosis. The chain joins TRBV4-2 to TRBJ2-1; the match to TRBD2 covers 9 bases. The sample taken for sequencing was CD8+ T cells from PBMCs. CDR3 sequence: CASSHSGTSREQFF. CDR3 bases: TGTGCCAGCAGCCACTCCGGGACTAGCAGGGAGCAGTTCTTC.